The 5 T cell receptor beta chains below all came from one sample that was sequenced in a study of glioma-infiltrating T cells (dated by TCRdb to 2015 to 2016). TCRdb lists the instrument as Illumina MiSeq. TCR alpha and beta CDR3 regions were amplified with the iRepertoire nested amplicon-rescue multiplex PCR (arm-PCR) platform from RNA. TCRdb cleaned the public reads at Q25 with fastp, built clones with MiXCR and kept in-frame beta chains. Rows with one shared CDR3 protein collapse into an entry with the most common genes and DNA. The sample table holds roughly 200,000 distinct CDR3 sequences, of which approximately 30% were seen once. Around 20% of the sample comes from the top ten. The sequencing sample was made of glioma tissue, nonneoplastic brain tissue, or PBMCs (not recorded which). The source is a human donor with low-grade glioma or glioblastoma, undergoing nonglioma brain surgery, or in good health (not recorded which).

At least ten counts were recorded for this clonotype. The CDR3 DNA is TGTGCCAGCAGCCAAGGGCCTCGATACACAGATACGCAGTATTTT. This encodes CASSQGPRYTDTQYF. The chain carries TRBV11-1 and TRBJ2-3; D is undetermined. The CDR3 sequence is 15 residues long. V shed 5 bases and J shed 2 bases, with 14 bases lying between them. Germline lookup yields CDR1 SGHAT and CDR2 FQDESV (reference sequence).

The rearrangement uses TRBV29-1 and TRBJ2-1; TRBD1 is a possible D gene (5 bases). V dropped 1 base and J dropped 9 bases, with 10 bases sitting between them. The CDR3 spans 12 residues. CDR1 SQVTM and CDR2 ANQGSEA come from the germline V gene. CDR3 in amino acids: CSVEGKQGEQFF. The CDR3 DNA reads TGCAGCGTTGAAGGCAAGCAGGGTGAGCAGTTCTTC.

This clonotype was counted ten times or more. The chain recombines TRBV20-1 with TRBJ2-1, with 10 bases identical to TRBD2. Trimming took 6 bases from V and 6 from J; bases not matched to a gene: 8. The V gene's germline CDR1 is DFQATT and CDR2 SNEGSKA (reference sequence). This CDR3 contains 14 residues. The CDR3 reads CSAPLGLAVNEQFF. DNA of the CDR3: TGCAGTGCCCCCCTTGGACTAGCGGTCAATGAGCAGTTCTTC.

A remark on this clonotype: This may be a read error, as it is one base from a much larger clone. The chain recombines TRBV29-1 with TRBJ1-1; 10 bases agree with TRBD1. Germline values: CDR1 SQVTM, CDR2 ANQGSEA. This CDR3 comprises 16 residues. After removal of 7 bases from V and 5 bases from J, the junction contained 16 bases not matched to a gene. The CDR3 nucleotides are TGCAGCGGGGGGCCCGGGACAGGGGCATTTGGGACTGAAGCTTTCTTT. It yields the protein CSGGPGTGAFGTEAFF.

This sequence joins TRBV19 and TRBJ2-1; 7 positions agree with TRBD2. Germline V gene data show CDR1 as LNHDA and CDR2 as SQIVND (reference sequence). The length of the CDR3 is 14 residues. The ends lost 4 bases at V and 5 bases at J; junction bases unmatched: 5. This chain's CDR3 is CASSSPGRHNEQFF. DNA of the CDR3: TGTGCCAGTAGTAGCCCCGGGAGGCACAATGAGCAGTTCTTC.